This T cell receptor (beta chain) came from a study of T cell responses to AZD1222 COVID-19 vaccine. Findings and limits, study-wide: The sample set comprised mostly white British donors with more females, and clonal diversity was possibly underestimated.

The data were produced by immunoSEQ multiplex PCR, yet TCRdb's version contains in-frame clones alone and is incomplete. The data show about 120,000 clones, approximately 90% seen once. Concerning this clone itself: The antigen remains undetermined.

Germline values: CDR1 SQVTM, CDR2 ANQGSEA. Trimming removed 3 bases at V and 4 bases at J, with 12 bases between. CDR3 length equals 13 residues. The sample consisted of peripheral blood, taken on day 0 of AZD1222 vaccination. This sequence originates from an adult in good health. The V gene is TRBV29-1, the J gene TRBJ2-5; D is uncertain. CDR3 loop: CSVEAPQGETQYF. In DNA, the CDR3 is TGCAGCGTTGAGGCCCCTCAAGGAGAGACCCAGTACTTC.